The clone carrying this T cell receptor (beta chain) was detected only a few times. J gave up 4 bases and V 4 bases, and 2 bases lay outside the gene matches. The CDR3 length is 14 residues. Germline V lookup: CDR1 SGHRS, CDR2 YFSETQ. The sample comes from a study of blood T cell repertoires in COVID-19. Only in-frame clones appear in the TCRdb table, and some are missing; sequencing was by immunoSEQ multiplex PCR. The sample lists some 150,000 clones; around 80% were seen once. This chain uses TRBV5-1 with TRBJ2-2; 9 bases fit TRBD1. Sequenced sample: PBMCs or T cells enriched from blood (not recorded which). This receptor was taken from a woman aged 18-30 years who had been exposed to COVID-19. The CDR3 sequence: CASSRDRVTGELFF. For the CDR3, the DNA is TGCGCCAGCAGCCGGGACAGGGTCACCGGGGAGCTGTTTTTT. Based on the CDR3 plus reference TRBV5-1 and TRBJ2-2, the full variable domain is KAGVTQTPRYLIKTRGQQVTLSCSPISGHRSVSWYQQTPGQGLQFLFEYFSETQRNKGNFPGRFSGRQFSNSRSEMNVSTLELGDSALYLCASSRDRVTGELFFGEGSRLTVL.